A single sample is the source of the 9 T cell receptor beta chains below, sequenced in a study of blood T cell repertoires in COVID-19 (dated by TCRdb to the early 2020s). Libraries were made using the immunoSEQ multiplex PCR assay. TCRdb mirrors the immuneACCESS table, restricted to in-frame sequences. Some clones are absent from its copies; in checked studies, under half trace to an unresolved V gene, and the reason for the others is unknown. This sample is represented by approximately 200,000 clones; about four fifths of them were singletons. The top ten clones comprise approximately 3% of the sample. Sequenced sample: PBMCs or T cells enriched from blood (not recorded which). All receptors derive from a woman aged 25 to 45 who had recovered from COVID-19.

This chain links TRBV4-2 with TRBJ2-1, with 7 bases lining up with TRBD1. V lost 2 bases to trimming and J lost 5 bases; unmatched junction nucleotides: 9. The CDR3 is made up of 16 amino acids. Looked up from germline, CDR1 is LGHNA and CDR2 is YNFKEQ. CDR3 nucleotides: TGTGCCAGCAGCCAAATGACCGGGACAGTGAACAATGAGCAGTTCTTC. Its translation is CASSQMTGTVNNEQFF.

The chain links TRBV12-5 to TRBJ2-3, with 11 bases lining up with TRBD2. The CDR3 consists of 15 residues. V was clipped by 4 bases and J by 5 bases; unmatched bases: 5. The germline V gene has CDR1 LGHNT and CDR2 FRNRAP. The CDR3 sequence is CASGYSGGARDTQYF. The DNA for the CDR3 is TGTGCTAGTGGTTATAGCGGGGGGGCACGAGATACGCAGTATTTT.

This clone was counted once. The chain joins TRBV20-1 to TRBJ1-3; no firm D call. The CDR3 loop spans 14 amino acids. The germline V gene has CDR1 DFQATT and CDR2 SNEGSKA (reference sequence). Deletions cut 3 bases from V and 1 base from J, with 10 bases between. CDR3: CSASFPLSGNTIYF. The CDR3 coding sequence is TGCAGTGCTAGTTTCCCGTTATCTGGAAACACCATATATTTT.

The CDR3 sequence: CATSDLPPGLAGGPVEQFF. CDR3 in DNA: TGTGCCACCAGTGATTTGCCCCCCGGACTAGCGGGAGGGCCGGTTGAGCAGTTCTTC. The V and J genes are TRBV24-1 and TRBJ2-1; 15 nucleotides align to TRBD2. From germline, CDR1 is KGHDR and CDR2 SFDVKD. CDR3 length equals 19 residues. Unmatched junction bases numbered 11, after V lost 0 bases and J lost 9 bases.

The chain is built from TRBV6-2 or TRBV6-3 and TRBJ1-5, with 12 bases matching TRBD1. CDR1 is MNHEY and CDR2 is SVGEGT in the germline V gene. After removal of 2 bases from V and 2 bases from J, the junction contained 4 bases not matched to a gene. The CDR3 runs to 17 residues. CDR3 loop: CASSYPGQGAGNQPQHF. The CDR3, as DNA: TGTGCCAGCAGTTACCCGGGACAGGGGGCTGGCAATCAGCCCCAGCATTTT.

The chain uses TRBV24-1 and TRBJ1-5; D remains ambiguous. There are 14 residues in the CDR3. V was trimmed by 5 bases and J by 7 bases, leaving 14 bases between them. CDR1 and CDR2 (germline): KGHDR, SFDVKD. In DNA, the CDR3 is TGTGCCACCAGTGTGGGTGGGTCCGGGCAGCCCCAGCATTTT. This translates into CATSVGGSGQPQHF.

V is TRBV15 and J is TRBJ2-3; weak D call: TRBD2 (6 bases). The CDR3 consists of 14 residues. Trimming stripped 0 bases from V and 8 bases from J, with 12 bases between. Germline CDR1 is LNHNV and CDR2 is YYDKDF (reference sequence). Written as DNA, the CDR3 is TGTGCCACCAGCAGAGATCGGATGGGGGGTACGCAGTATTTT. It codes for CATSRDRMGGTQYF. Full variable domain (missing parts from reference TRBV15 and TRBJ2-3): DAMVIQNPRYQVTQFGKPVTLSCSQTLNHNVMYWYQQKSSQAPKLLFHYYDKDFNNEADTPDNFQSRRPNTSFCFLDIRSPGLGDTAMYLCATSRDRMGGTQYFGPGTRLTVL.

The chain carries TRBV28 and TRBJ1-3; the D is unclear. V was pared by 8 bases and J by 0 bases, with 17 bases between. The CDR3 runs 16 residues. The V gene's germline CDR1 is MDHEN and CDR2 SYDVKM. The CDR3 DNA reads TGTGCCAGCTTAGGCGAGGGAATCCCCTCTGGAAACACCATATATTTT. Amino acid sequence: CASLGEGIPSGNTIYF.

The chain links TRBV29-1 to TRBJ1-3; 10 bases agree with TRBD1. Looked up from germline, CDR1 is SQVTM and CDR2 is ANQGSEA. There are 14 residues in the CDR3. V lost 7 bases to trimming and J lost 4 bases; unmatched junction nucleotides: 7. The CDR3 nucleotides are TGCAGCGCTGACAGGGGGCTAGGGGGAAACACCATATATTTT. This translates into CSADRGLGGNTIYF.